The 13 T cell receptor beta chains below all came from one sample that was sequenced in a study of shared clonotypes between healthy human individuals. Sequencing used immunoSEQ multiplex PCR; TCRdb keeps in-frame clones, though not all of them. The sample includes a few million clones, 85% to 95% of them seen just once. Sequencing input: naive CD4+ T cells from PBMCs. Documented subset: CD45RA+ positively selected. The receptors were gathered from a man in his late teens or twenties in good health. Some clones in this sample may be carry-over from other donors' samples.

V and J are TRBV9 and TRBJ2-5, with D maybe TRBD2 (6 bases). V was shortened by 5 bases and J by 4 bases, with 21 bases between the two germline ends. Germline CDR1 SGDLS, CDR2 YYNGEE. The CDR3 spans 16 residues. This CDR3 reads CASRPPGTTEGETQYF. DNA of the CDR3: TGTGCCAGCAGACCCCCGGGGACCACGGAGGGAGAGACCCAGTACTTC.

J is TRBJ1-5 and V is TRBV7-9; D not certain. The CDR3 contains 14 residues. Between the trimmed V and J ends, which lost 1 base and 5 bases, there was a span of 9 bases. Germline values: CDR1 SEHNR, CDR2 FQNEAQ (reference sequence). In DNA, the CDR3 is TGTGCCAGCAGCTTAGGGGGAATTGATCAGCCCCAGCATTTT. Encoded protein: CASSLGGIDQPQHF.

V usage is TRBV7-9 and J usage is TRBJ1-2; a weak D match, TRBD1 (5 bases). Germline assignment: CDR1 SEHNR and CDR2 FQNEAQ (reference sequence). The length of the CDR3 is 12 residues. Deletions cut 5 bases from V and 8 bases from J, with 12 bases between. CDR3 region: CASSAGTGGYTF. CDR3 bases: TGTGCCAGCAGCGCCGGGACCGGCGGCTACACCTTC.

V and J are TRBV9 and TRBJ2-3; D ambiguous. CDR1 is SGDLS and CDR2 is YYNGEE in the germline V gene. This CDR3 has 14 amino acids. Trimming shortened V by 3 bases and J by 4 bases, and 12 bases separated the two germline ends. The CDR3 nucleotides are TGTGCCAGCAGCGGACGCTTGGCGGCAGATACGCAGTATTTT. Protein: CASSGRLAADTQYF.

About this clone itself: The identical CDR3 is also encoded by other nucleotide sequences in the sample. The chain has TRBV5-1 and TRBJ2-3, with TRBD2 matching over 10 bases. The germline CDR1 and CDR2 sequences are SGHRS and YFSETQ. The V segment lost 0 bases and the J segment 4 bases; nucleotides outside the gene matches: 5. This CDR3 contains 16 residues. In nucleotides, the CDR3 is TGCGCCAGCAGCTTGGTTCTAGCGGGAGCGGCAGATACGCAGTATTTT. Residues: CASSLVLAGAADTQYF.

The chain carries TRBV27 and TRBJ2-1; the match to TRBD1 covers 8 bases. The V and J ends lost 6 bases and 4 bases, in that order; junction bases with no gene match: 5. The CDR3 extends over 14 amino acids. The germline V gene encodes CDR1 MNHEY and CDR2 SMNVEV (reference sequence). The CDR3 region is CASRPGQEYNEQFF. The CDR3 bases are TGTGCCAGCAGGCCGGGACAGGAGTACAATGAGCAGTTCTTC.

The gene calls are TRBV5-1 and TRBJ1-2; perhaps TRBD1 as D (6 bases). The V gene's germline CDR1 is SGHRS and CDR2 YFSETQ. Trimming took off 3 bases at V and 3 bases at J, with 12 bases between the two ends. The CDR3 has 14 residues. The CDR3: CASSSGVGDYGYTF. The CDR3, as DNA: TGCGCCAGCAGCTCAGGGGTCGGGGACTATGGCTACACCTTC.

This clone was detected only once. The rearrangement joins TRBV5-1 to TRBJ2-5; TRBD2 matches 8 bases. The junction had 7 bases not matched to a gene; V was cut back by 2 bases and J by 4 bases. The CDR3 is made up of 15 amino acids. Germline V lookup: CDR1 SGHRS, CDR2 YFSETQ. The CDR3 bases are TGCGCCAGCAGCTTACCTAGCGGGCAGGGAGAGACCCAGTACTTC. Translated, it gives CASSLPSGQGETQYF.

V gene TRBV5-5 combines with J gene TRBJ2-2, with D uncertain. Germline assignment: CDR1 SGHKS and CDR2 YYEKEE (reference sequence). The CDR3 loop spans 16 amino acids. V lost 2 bases and J lost 6, with 17 bases in between. CDR3 loop: CASSFLKGSAAGELFF. The CDR3 DNA reads as TGTGCCAGCAGCTTTTTAAAAGGTAGTGCGGCCGGGGAGCTGTTTTTT.

The chain has TRBV7-9 and TRBJ1-1; D may be TRBD1 (5 bases). CDR3 length equals 14 residues. The germline V gene has CDR1 SEHNR and CDR2 FQNEAQ (reference sequence). The V and J ends lost 4 bases and 3 bases respectively, with 12 bases between them. CDR3 loop: CASSSTTDHTEAFF. The CDR3 DNA reads TGTGCCAGCAGCTCCACGACAGACCACACTGAAGCTTTCTTT.

This clone occurred once. V and J are TRBV27 and TRBJ1-2; a possible D gene is TRBD1 (6 bases). The CDR3 extends over 14 amino acids. The V gene's germline CDR1 is MNHEY and CDR2 SMNVEV (reference sequence). V lost 6 bases and J lost 7, with 18 bases in between. CDR3 residues: CASSPVWGGGGYTF. The CDR3 DNA sequence: TGTGCCAGCAGCCCCGTTTGGGGGGGCGGTGGCTACACCTTC.

The genes are TRBV21-1 and TRBJ1-1. TRBV21-1 represents a pseudogene. There are 16 residues in the CDR3. The CDR3 is CASSNPLVGVNTEAFF. The CDR3 DNA reads TGTGCCAGCAGCAACCCCTTAGTGGGGGTGAACACTGAAGCTTTCTTT.

This chain connects TRBV10-3 to TRBJ1-1, with TRBD1 as a possible D gene (6 bases). The CDR3 spans 13 residues. CDR1 is ENHRY, CDR2 SYGVKD, per germline. V gave up 5 bases and J gave up 6 bases, with 13 bases separating them. The CDR3 protein is CAISQGLGPEAFF. The CDR3 DNA reads TGTGCCATCAGTCAGGGGTTGGGTCCTGAAGCTTTCTTT.